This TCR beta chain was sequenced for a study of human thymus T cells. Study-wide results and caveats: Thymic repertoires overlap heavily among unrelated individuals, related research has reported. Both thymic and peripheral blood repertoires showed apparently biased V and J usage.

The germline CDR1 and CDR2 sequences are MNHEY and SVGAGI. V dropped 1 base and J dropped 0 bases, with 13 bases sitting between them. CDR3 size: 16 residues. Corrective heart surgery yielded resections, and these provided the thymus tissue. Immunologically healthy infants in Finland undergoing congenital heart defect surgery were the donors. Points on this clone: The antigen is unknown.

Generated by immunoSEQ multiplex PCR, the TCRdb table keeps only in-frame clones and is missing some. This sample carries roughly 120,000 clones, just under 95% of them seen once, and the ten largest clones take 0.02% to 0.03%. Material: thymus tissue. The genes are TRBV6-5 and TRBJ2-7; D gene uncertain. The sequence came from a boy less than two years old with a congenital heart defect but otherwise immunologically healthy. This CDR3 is CASSYWFRSSSYEQYF. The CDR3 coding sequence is TGTGCCAGCAGTTACTGGTTCCGGTCCAGCTCCTACGAGCAGTACTTC.